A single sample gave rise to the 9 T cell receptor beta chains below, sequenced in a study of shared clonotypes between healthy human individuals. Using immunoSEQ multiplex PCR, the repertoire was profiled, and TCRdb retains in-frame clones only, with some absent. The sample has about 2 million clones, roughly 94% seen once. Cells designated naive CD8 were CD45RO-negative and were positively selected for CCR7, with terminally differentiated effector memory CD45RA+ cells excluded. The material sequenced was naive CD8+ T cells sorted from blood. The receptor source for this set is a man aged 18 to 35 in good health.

CDR3 residues: CASSLVGGWDSPLHF. The CDR3 coding sequence is TGTGCCAGCAGTTTAGTAGGGGGATGGGATTCACCCCTCCACTTT. The chain has TRBV28 and TRBJ1-6; D possibly corresponds to TRBD1 (6 bases). The CDR3 runs to 15 residues. Germline V CDR1 and CDR2: MDHEN, SYDVKM. The germline V and J ends were trimmed by 2 bases and 8 bases, with 13 bases remaining between them.

The CDR3 DNA sequence: TGTGCCAGCAGCTCGACAGGGAGCGCTCTCTACGAGCAGTACTTC. It specifies CASSSTGSALYEQYF. The chain uses TRBV5-6 and TRBJ2-7, with 7 bases matching TRBD1. The germline V gene has CDR1 SGHDT and CDR2 YYEEEE. V lost 3 bases, J lost 3 bases, and 9 bases stayed unmatched. The CDR3 loop spans 15 amino acids.

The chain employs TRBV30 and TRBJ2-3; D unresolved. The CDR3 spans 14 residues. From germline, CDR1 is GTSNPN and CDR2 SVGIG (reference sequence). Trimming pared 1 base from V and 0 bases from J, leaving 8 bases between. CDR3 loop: CAWSGIFSTDTQYF. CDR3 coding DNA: TGTGCCTGGAGTGGCATTTTTAGCACAGATACGCAGTATTTT. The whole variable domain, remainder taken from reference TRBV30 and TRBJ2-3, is SQTIHQWPATLVQPVGSPLSLECTVEGTSNPNLYWYRQAAGRGLQLLFYSVGIGQISSEVPQNLSASRPQDRQFILSSKKLLLSDSGFYLCAWSGIFSTDTQYFGPGTRLTVL.

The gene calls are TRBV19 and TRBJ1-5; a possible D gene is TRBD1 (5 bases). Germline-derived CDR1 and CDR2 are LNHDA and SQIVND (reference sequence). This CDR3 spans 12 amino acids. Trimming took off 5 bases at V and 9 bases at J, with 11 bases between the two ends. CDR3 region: CASSPLGGPQHF. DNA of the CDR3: TGTGCCAGTAGTCCCCTCGGGGGGCCCCAGCATTTT.

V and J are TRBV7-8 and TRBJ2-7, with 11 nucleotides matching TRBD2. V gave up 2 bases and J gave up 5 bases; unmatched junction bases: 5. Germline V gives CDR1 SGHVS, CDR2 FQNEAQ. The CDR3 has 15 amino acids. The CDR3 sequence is CASSLLTSGNDEQYF. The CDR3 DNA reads TGTGCCAGCAGCTTACTGACTAGCGGGAACGACGAGCAGTACTTC. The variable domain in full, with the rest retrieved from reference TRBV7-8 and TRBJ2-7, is GAGVSQSPRYKVAKRGQDVALRCDPISGHVSLFWYQQALGQGPEFLTYFQNEAQLDKSGLPSDRFFAERPEGSVSTLKIQRTQQEDSAVYLCASSLLTSGNDEQYFGPGTRLTVT.

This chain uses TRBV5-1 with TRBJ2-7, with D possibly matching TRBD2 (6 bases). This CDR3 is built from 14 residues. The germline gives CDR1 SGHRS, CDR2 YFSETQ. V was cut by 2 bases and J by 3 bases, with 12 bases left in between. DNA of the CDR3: TGCGCCAGCAGCTTCGGGGGAATTGTCTACGAGCAGTACTTC. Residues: CASSFGGIVYEQYF.

DNA for the CDR3: TGCAGCGTTATCCCCACCTCTCCTGAGTTCCGCCCCTACGAGCAGTACTTC. This codes for CSVIPTSPEFRPYEQYF. The V and J genes are TRBV29-1 and TRBJ2-7; no firm D call. From germline, CDR1 is SQVTM and CDR2 ANQGSEA. This CDR3 region has 17 residues. V shed 5 bases and J shed 2 bases, with 25 bases lying between them.

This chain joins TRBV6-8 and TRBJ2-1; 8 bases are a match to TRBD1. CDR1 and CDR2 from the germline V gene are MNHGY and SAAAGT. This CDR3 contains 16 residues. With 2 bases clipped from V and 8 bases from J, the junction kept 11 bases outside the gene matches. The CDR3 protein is CASSYPGQARLYEQFF. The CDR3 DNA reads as TGTGCCAGCAGTTACCCGGGACAGGCCAGATTGTATGAGCAGTTCTTC.

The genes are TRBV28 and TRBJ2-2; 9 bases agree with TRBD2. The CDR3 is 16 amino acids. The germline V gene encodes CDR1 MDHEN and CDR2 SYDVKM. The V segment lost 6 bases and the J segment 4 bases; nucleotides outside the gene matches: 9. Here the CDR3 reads CASSHLAGSSTGELFF. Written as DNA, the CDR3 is TGTGCCAGCAGCCACCTAGCGGGGAGCTCCACCGGGGAGCTGTTTTTT.